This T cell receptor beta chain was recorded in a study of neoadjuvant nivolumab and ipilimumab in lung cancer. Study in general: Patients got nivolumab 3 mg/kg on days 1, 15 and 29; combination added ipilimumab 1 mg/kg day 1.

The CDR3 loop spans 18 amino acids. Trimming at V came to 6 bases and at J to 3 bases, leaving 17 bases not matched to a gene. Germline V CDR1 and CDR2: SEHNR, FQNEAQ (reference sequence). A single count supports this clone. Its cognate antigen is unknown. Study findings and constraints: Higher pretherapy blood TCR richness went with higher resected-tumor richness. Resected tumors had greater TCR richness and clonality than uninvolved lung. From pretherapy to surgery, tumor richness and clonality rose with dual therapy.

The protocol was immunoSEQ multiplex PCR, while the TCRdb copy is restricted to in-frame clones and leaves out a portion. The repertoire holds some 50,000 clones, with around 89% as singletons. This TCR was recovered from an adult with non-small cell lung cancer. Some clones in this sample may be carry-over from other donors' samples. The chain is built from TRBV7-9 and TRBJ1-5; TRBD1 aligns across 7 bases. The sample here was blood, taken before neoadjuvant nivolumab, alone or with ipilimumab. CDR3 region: CASSNIGVGGVNNQPQHF. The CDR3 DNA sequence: TGTGCCAGCAGTAACATCGGGGTAGGGGGCGTTAACAATCAGCCCCAGCATTTT. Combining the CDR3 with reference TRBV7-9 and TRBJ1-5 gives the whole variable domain DTGVSQNPRHKITKRGQNVTFRCDPISEHNRLYWYRQTLGQGPEFLTYFQNEAQLEKSRLLSDRFSAERPKGSFSTLEIQRTEQGDSAMYLCASSNIGVGGVNNQPQHFGDGTRLSIL.